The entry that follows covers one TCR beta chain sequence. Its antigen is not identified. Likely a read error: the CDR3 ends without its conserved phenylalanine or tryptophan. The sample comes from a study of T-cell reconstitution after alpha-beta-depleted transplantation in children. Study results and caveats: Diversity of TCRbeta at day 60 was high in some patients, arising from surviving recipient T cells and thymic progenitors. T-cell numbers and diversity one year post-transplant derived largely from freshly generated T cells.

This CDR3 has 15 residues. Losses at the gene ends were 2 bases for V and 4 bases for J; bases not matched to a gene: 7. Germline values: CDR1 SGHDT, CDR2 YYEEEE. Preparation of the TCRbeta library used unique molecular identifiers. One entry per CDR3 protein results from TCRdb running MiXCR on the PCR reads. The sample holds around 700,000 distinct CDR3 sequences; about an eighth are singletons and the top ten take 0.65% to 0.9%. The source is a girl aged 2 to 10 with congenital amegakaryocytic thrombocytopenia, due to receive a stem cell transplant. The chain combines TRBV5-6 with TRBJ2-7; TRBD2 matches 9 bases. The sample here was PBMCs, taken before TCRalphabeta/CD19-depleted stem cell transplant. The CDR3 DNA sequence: TGTGCCAGCAGCTTTGAAGGACTAGCGTATTACGAGCAGTACTCC. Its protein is CASSFEGLAYYEQYS.